The 20 T cell receptor beta chains presented below share a single source sample, sequenced in a study of blood T cell repertoires in COVID-19. Measured with immunoSEQ multiplex PCR; TCRdb has only the in-frame clones, and not every one. The sample lists about 380,000 clones; 87% were seen once. Sequenced: PBMCs or T cells enriched from blood (not recorded which). These receptors were collected from a woman under 40 who had recovered from COVID-19.

The V gene is TRBV5-4, the J gene TRBJ2-7; D is ambiguous. The germline gives CDR1 SGHNT, CDR2 YYREEE (reference sequence). Trimming took 0 bases from V and 1 from J, leaving 8 bases between them. The CDR3 spans 14 residues. CDR3 amino acids: CASSLVGRSYEQYF. The CDR3 DNA reads as TGTGCCAGCAGCTTGGTTGGCAGGTCCTACGAGCAGTACTTC.

V gene TRBV28 combines with J gene TRBJ2-7; 9 nucleotides line up with TRBD1. Germline V gene data show CDR1 as MDHEN and CDR2 as SYDVKM. The CDR3 contains 13 residues. The junction had 8 bases not matched to a gene; V was cut back by 11 bases and J by 3 bases. The CDR3 nucleotides are TGTGCCGTCAACCAGGGACAGGGCTACGAGCAGTACTTC. Translating it yields CAVNQGQGYEQYF.

This sequence joins TRBV19 and TRBJ2-3; 8 nucleotides line up with TRBD2. V lost 5 bases to trimming and J lost 4 bases; unmatched junction nucleotides: 5. CDR1 is LNHDA and CDR2 is SQIVND in the germline V gene (reference sequence). The CDR3 is 14 amino acids. CDR3 residues: CASSSPGLADTQYF. CDR3 coding DNA: TGTGCCAGTAGTTCTCCGGGACTAGCAGATACGCAGTATTTT. Using reference TRBV19 and TRBJ2-3 for the parts outside the CDR3, the full variable domain is DGGITQSPKYLFRKEGQNVTLSCEQNLNHDAMYWYRQDPGQGLRLIYYSQIVNDFQKGDIAEGYSVSREKKESFPLTVTSAQKNPTAFYLCASSSPGLADTQYFGPGTRLTVL.

V is TRBV11-2 and J is TRBJ2-7, with 7 nucleotides matching TRBD2. V was pared by 2 bases and J by 5 bases, with 3 bases of the junction left unmatched. This CDR3 is built from 13 residues. Germline CDR1 is SGHAT and CDR2 is FQNNGV. The DNA of the CDR3 is TGTGCCAGCAGCTTACTGGCGGGAGACGAGCAGTACTTC. Amino acids: CASSLLAGDEQYF.

This clone was counted between two and nine times. DNA for the CDR3: TGTGCCAGCAGCTTAGATCCAGGAGGGTACGAGCAGTACTTC. It specifies CASSLDPGGYEQYF. The chain uses TRBV11-2 and TRBJ2-7, with D possibly TRBD2 on 6 matching bases. The germline V and J ends were trimmed by 0 bases and 4 bases, with 10 bases remaining between them. Germline CDR1 and CDR2: SGHAT and FQNNGV. The CDR3 sequence is 14 residues long.

This sequence joins TRBV7-9 and TRBJ1-3; 7 positions match TRBD1. J was trimmed by 2 bases and V by 5 bases; bases with no gene match: 9. The CDR3 consists of 16 residues. The germline gives CDR1 SEHNR, CDR2 FQNEAQ (reference sequence). In nucleotides, the CDR3 is TGTGCCAGCAGCCCGCACTCCACAGGGGCTGGAAACACCATATATTTT. Its translation: CASSPHSTGAGNTIYF.

The rearrangement links TRBV10-3 to TRBJ1-5; TRBD1 might be the D (5 bases). The CDR3 has 15 amino acids. Germline V gives CDR1 ENHRY, CDR2 SYGVKD. V shed 3 bases and J shed 2 bases, with 11 bases lying between them. CDR3 DNA: TGTGCCATCAGTGACGACAGACATGGCAATCAGCCCCAGCATTTT. Protein: CAISDDRHGNQPQHF.

This rearrangement joins TRBV9 to TRBJ1-5; 7 bases are a match to TRBD1. J was trimmed by 3 bases and V by 4 bases; bases with no gene match: 4. This CDR3 region has 14 residues. Germline V lookup: CDR1 SGDLS, CDR2 YYNGEE. The CDR3 reads CASSMTGINQPQHF. CDR3 in DNA: TGTGCCAGCAGCATGACAGGGATCAATCAGCCCCAGCATTTT.

Notes on this clone: Additional DNA sequences in this sample encode the identical CDR3. The J gene is TRBJ1-5, the V gene TRBV30; 7 bases fit TRBD1. The CDR3 runs to 13 residues. Per germline, CDR1 GTSNPN and CDR2 SVGIG (reference sequence). Trimming cost V 2 bases and J 5 bases; bases outside gene matches: 3. The CDR3, as DNA: TGTGCCTGGAGTACCCAGGGGGATCAGCCCCAGCATTTT. It is translated as CAWSTQGDQPQHF.

This chain uses TRBV4-1 with TRBJ1-5; tentatively, D is TRBD1 (5 bases). The V gene's germline CDR1 is MGHRA and CDR2 YSYEKL. The CDR3 covers 15 residues. V was clipped by 0 bases and J by 7 bases, with 13 bases between them. The CDR3 nucleotides read TGCGCCAGCAGCCAAGATCACCAGGGAGGACAGCCCCAGCATTTT. Translating gives CASSQDHQGGQPQHF.

This chain joins TRBV3-1 (or the pseudogene TRBV3-2) and TRBJ2-3, with D perhaps matching TRBD2 (6 bases). The CDR3 covers 13 residues. The V end was cut by 0 bases, the J end by 6 bases, with 7 bases between. CDR1 is LGHDT, CDR2 YNNKEL, per germline (reference sequence). The CDR3 coding sequence is TGTGCCAGCAGCCAAGAAGGAGGGGATACGCAGTATTTT. As protein: CASSQEGGDTQYF.

V usage is TRBV5-1 and J usage is TRBJ2-7, with 10 bases lining up with TRBD2. The CDR3 sequence is 14 residues long. Trimming removed 1 base from V and 6 bases from J; junction bases left unmatched: 4. Germline lookup yields CDR1 SGHRS and CDR2 YFSETQ. CDR3 in DNA: TGCGCCAGCAGCTTGACTAGCGGGAATGTCGAGCAGTACTTC. This sequence encodes CASSLTSGNVEQYF.

The chain carries TRBV27 and TRBJ2-7, with TRBD1 matching 10 bases. The CDR3 length is 15 residues. V lost 6 bases and J lost 2; bases outside the gene matches: 7. CDR1 is MNHEY and CDR2 is SMNVEV in the germline V gene (reference sequence). The CDR3 bases are TGTGCCAGCAGCCGCTCGGGACAGGGGCCCTACGAGCAGTACTTC. This translates into CASSRSGQGPYEQYF.

The chain has TRBV29-1 and TRBJ1-5; D remains ambiguous. The V gene's germline CDR1 is SQVTM and CDR2 ANQGSEA. Trimming shortened V by 5 bases and J by 3 bases, and 8 bases separated the two germline ends. This CDR3 has 12 residues. For the CDR3, the DNA is TGCAGCGTTCTGGGAGACAATCAGCCCCAGCATTTT. Translated, it gives CSVLGDNQPQHF.

This chain connects TRBV18 to TRBJ2-3, with 12 bases that match TRBD2. This CDR3 region has 21 residues. J was trimmed by 2 bases and V by 3 bases; bases with no gene match: 18. Germline V gives CDR1 KGHSH, CDR2 LQKENI. CDR3 sequence: CASSPRPSTSGGHSFTDTQYF. The CDR3 DNA reads TGTGCCAGCTCACCGCGCCCGTCGACTAGCGGGGGCCACTCCTTCACAGATACGCAGTATTTT. The full variable domain, rest sourced from reference TRBV18 and TRBJ2-3, is NAGVMQNPRHLVRRRGQEARLRCSPMKGHSHVYWYRQLPEEGLKFMVYLQKENIIDESGMPKERFSAEFPKEGPSILRIQQVVRGDSAAYFCASSPRPSTSGGHSFTDTQYFGPGTRLTVL.

This rearrangement joins TRBV11-3 to TRBJ2-1; 7 bases line up with TRBD2. Unmatched junction bases numbered 6, after V lost 1 base and J lost 6 bases. Germline CDR1 is SGHNT and CDR2 is YENEEA. The CDR3 length is 15 residues. CDR3 residues: CASSLGRGTTNEQFF. The CDR3 nucleotides read TGTGCCAGCAGCTTAGGACGGGGGACTACCAATGAGCAGTTCTTC.

The rearrangement joins TRBV2 to TRBJ1-3; D uncertain. V lost 8 bases to trimming and J lost 6 bases, with 14 bases between them. The germline V gene has CDR1 SNHLY and CDR2 FYNNEI. This CDR3 region has 13 residues. Here the CDR3 reads CASANGIVNTIYF. CDR3 bases: TGTGCCAGCGCTAACGGGATAGTAAACACCATATATTTT.

V and J are TRBV28 and TRBJ1-1, with D perhaps TRBD1 (5 bases). Trimming took 3 bases from V and 3 from J, leaving 11 bases between them. The CDR3 spans 14 residues. Looked up from germline, CDR1 is MDHEN and CDR2 is SYDVKM. CDR3 loop: CASSFTGGDTEAFF. The CDR3 DNA reads TGTGCCAGCAGTTTTACAGGCGGTGACACTGAAGCTTTCTTT.

This rearrangement joins TRBV10-1 to TRBJ2-2; the match to TRBD2 covers 11 bases. Germline V lookup: CDR1 WNHNN, CDR2 SYGVQD (reference sequence). The V segment lost 2 bases and the J segment 2 bases; nucleotides outside the gene matches: 1. There are 16 residues in the CDR3. As DNA, the CDR3 is TGCGCCAGCAGTGAGCGACTAGCGGGAAACACCGGGGAGCTGTTTTTT. Residues: CASSERLAGNTGELFF.

This chain uses TRBV4-2 with TRBJ2-1; D is undetermined. Germline values: CDR1 LGHNA, CDR2 YNFKEQ. The CDR3 length is 13 residues. V lost 4 bases and J lost 6, with 10 bases in between. The CDR3 sequence: CASSLEGGNEQFF. In DNA, the CDR3 is TGTGCCAGCAGCCTAGAAGGCGGCAATGAGCAGTTCTTC.